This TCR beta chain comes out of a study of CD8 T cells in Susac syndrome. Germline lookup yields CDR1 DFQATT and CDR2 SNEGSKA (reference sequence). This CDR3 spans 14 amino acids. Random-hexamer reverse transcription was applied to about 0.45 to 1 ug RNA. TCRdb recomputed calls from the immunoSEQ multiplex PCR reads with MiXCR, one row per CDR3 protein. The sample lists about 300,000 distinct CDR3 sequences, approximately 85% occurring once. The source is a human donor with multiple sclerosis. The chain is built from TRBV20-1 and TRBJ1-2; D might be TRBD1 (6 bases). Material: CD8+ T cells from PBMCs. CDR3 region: CRGGQPTDNYGYTF. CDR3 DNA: TGCAGGGGGGGCCAGCCTACTGATAACTATGGCTACACCTTC.